One and the same sample provided the 13 T cell receptor beta chains below, sequenced in a study of blood T cell repertoires in COVID-19. Assay: immunoSEQ multiplex PCR; the TCRdb copy retains only in-frame clones and omits some. The sample lists under 100,000 clones; 75% to 90% were seen once. Sequencing was carried out using peripheral blood. The receptors were sampled from a woman in her 70s with acute or convalescent COVID-19.

The chain recombines TRBV3-1 (or the pseudogene TRBV3-2) with TRBJ1-1; 11 nucleotides align to TRBD1. CDR1 is LGHDT, CDR2 YNNKEL, per germline (reference sequence). V dropped 4 bases and J dropped 4; count of bases not matched to a gene: 2. This CDR3 comprises 14 residues. In nucleotides, the CDR3 is TGTGCCAGCAGCCCGGGACAGGGGGTCACTGAAGCTTTCTTT. It yields the protein CASSPGQGVTEAFF.

J is TRBJ1-5 and V is TRBV14, with TRBD1 matching 9 bases. There are 14 residues in the CDR3. In germline, CDR1 is SGHDN, CDR2 FVKESK. V shed 6 bases, J shed 6 bases, and the junction held 6 bases outside the gene matches. In DNA, the CDR3 is TGTGCCAGCAGTAGAACAGGGGGCTTTCAGCCCCAGCATTTT. This encodes CASSRTGGFQPQHF.

This rearrangement joins TRBV3-1 (or the pseudogene TRBV3-2) to TRBJ2-1; D unresolved. Germline CDR1 is LGHDT and CDR2 is YNNKEL (reference sequence). The CDR3 has 16 amino acids. V lost 3 bases and J 11 bases, leaving 23 bases between the germline ends. This CDR3 reads CASSHLSPADGTQQFF. The CDR3 coding sequence is TGTGCCAGCAGCCACCTCTCCCCGGCGGATGGAACCCAGCAGTTCTTC.

The chain uses TRBV4-1 and TRBJ2-3; 7 bases agree with TRBD1. The CDR3 has 16 residues. V lost 1 base, J lost 3 bases, and 7 bases stayed unmatched. Germline CDR1 MGHRA, CDR2 YSYEKL. This chain's CDR3 is CASSQVMTGSTDTQYF. The CDR3, as DNA: TGCGCCAGCAGCCAAGTAATGACAGGGTCGACAGATACGCAGTATTTT.

The chain carries TRBV28 and TRBJ2-6; D is unresolved. Trimming pared 6 bases from V and 1 base from J, leaving 10 bases between. This CDR3 has 15 residues. In germline, CDR1 is MDHEN, CDR2 SYDVKM. The CDR3 protein is CASSYPGSGANVLTF. CDR3 nucleotide sequence: TGTGCCAGCAGCTACCCCGGGTCTGGGGCCAACGTCCTGACTTTC.

The chain combines TRBV2 with TRBJ2-7; 7 bases match TRBD1. Germline loops: CDR1 SNHLY, CDR2 FYNNEI. The CDR3 contains 12 residues. After removal of 9 bases from V and 4 bases from J, the junction contained 6 bases not matched to a gene. CDR3 sequence reads: CARNDRAYEQYV. The DNA of the CDR3 is TGTGCCAGAAACGACAGGGCGTACGAGCAGTACGTC.

There are a few counts of this clone. V and J are TRBV30 and TRBJ1-4; possible D gene TRBD1, 5 bases. V shed 4 bases and J shed 8 bases, with 14 bases lying between them. Germline V CDR1 and CDR2: GTSNPN, SVGIG (reference sequence). This CDR3 comprises 13 residues. The DNA for the CDR3 is TGTGCCTGGATGGGAGGGGCAAAAGAAAAACTGTTTTTT. Translation: CAWMGGAKEKLFF.

The CDR3 is CSVDRVNTEAFF. CDR3 coding DNA: TGCAGCGTTGACAGGGTGAACACTGAAGCTTTCTTT. The genes are TRBV29-1 and TRBJ1-1; a possible D gene is TRBD1 (5 bases). Germline V CDR1 and CDR2: SQVTM, ANQGSEA. The length of the CDR3 is 12 residues. V was pared by 3 bases and J by 0 bases, with 5 bases between.

The genes are TRBV9 and TRBJ2-4; D perhaps matches TRBD1 (6 bases). This CDR3 is 14 amino acids long. V lost 3 bases to trimming and J lost 5 bases, with 12 bases between them. Germline loops: CDR1 SGDLS, CDR2 YYNGEE. The CDR3 coding sequence is TGTGCCAGCAGCGGCCGGGACATAGAAAACATTCAGTACTTC. Residues: CASSGRDIENIQYF.

Details on this clone: This sample also contains other DNA sequences that code for the same CDR3. The chain has TRBV6-1 and TRBJ1-3; 7 nucleotides align to TRBD1. V shed 4 bases, J shed 2 bases, and the junction held 8 bases outside the gene matches. The CDR3 consists of 16 residues. Germline V lookup: CDR1 MNHNS, CDR2 SASEGT. The CDR3 is CASSVTGKGAGNTIYF. CDR3 coding DNA: TGTGCCAGCAGTGTGACAGGGAAAGGAGCTGGAAACACCATATATTTT.

This clone was picked up one time. This chain links TRBV6-5 with TRBJ2-5; TRBD1 might be the D (5 bases). V was clipped by 11 bases and J by 1 base, with 20 bases between them. Looked up from germline, CDR1 is MNHEY and CDR2 is SVGAGI. The CDR3 has 15 residues. The CDR3 region is CAASRVGLLQETQYF. CDR3 DNA sequence: TGTGCCGCCAGCAGGGTTGGGCTGCTCCAAGAGACCCAGTACTTC.

The V gene is TRBV28, the J gene TRBJ2-6; 8 positions agree with TRBD1. The CDR3 has 17 residues. V dropped 3 bases and J dropped 0; count of bases not matched to a gene: 4. The germline V gene has CDR1 MDHEN and CDR2 SYDVKM. The CDR3 is CASSLTGAISGANVLTF. The DNA of the CDR3 is TGTGCCAGCAGTTTGACAGGGGCCATCTCTGGGGCCAACGTCCTGACTTTC.

This chain's CDR3 is CASSEIWAGVTGANVLTF. Written as DNA, the CDR3 is TGTGCCAGCAGTGAAATCTGGGCAGGGGTTACGGGGGCCAACGTCCTGACTTTC. This chain joins TRBV6-1 and TRBJ2-6, with D tentatively TRBD1 (6 bases). Trimming stripped 2 bases from V and 4 bases from J, with 18 bases between. CDR3 length equals 18 residues. Germline CDR1 and CDR2: MNHNS and SASEGT.